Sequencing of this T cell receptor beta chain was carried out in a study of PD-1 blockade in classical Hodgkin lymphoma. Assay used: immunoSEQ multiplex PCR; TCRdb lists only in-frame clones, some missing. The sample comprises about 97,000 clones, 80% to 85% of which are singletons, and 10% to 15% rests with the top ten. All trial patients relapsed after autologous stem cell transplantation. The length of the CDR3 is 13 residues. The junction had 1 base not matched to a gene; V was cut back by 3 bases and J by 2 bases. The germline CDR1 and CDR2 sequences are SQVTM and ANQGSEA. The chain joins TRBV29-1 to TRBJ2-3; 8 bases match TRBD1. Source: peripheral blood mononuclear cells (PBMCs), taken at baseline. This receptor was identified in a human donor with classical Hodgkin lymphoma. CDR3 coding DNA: TGCAGCGTTGAGGGACAGGACACAGATACGCAGTATTTT. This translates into CSVEGQDTDTQYF.